These 11 T cell receptor beta chains were all obtained from the same sample, sequenced in a study of T-cell reconstitution after alpha-beta-depleted transplantation in children. Unique molecular identifiers were built into the TCRbeta library. TCRdb called the PCR reads again in MiXCR, with one record for every CDR3 protein. The sample lists 190,000 or so distinct CDR3 sequences; just over 14% were seen once. Specimen: PBMCs from the stem cell graft donor, collected from the stem cell graft. These receptors all come from a human donor who donated a stem cell graft to a child with acute lymphoblastic leukemia.

This clonotype turned up a few times. The chain employs TRBV20-1 and TRBJ2-4; 7 bases agree with TRBD2. Losses at the gene ends were 1 base for V and 0 bases for J; bases not matched to a gene: 9. Germline lookup yields CDR1 DFQATT and CDR2 SNEGSKA (reference sequence). The CDR3 covers 17 residues. In DNA form, the CDR3 reads TGCAGTGCTAGAGTGATGTCTAGCGGAGTAGCCAAAAACATTCAGTACTTC. Protein sequence: CSARVMSSGVAKNIQYF.

This clonotype was found many times. The V gene is TRBV10-3, the J gene TRBJ2-5, with D unresolved. The germline gives CDR1 ENHRY, CDR2 SYGVKD. CDR3 length: 16 amino acids. The germline V and J ends were trimmed by 0 bases and 5 bases, with 16 bases remaining between them. This CDR3 reads CAISESVTILGETQYF. CDR3 sequence (DNA): TGTGCCATCAGTGAGTCAGTAACCATCCTTGGGGAGACCCAGTACTTC.

At least ten counts were recorded for this clonotype. The rearrangement uses TRBV6-1 and TRBJ2-2, with no clear D. Germline V CDR1 and CDR2: MNHNS, SASEGT. Between the trimmed V and J ends, which lost 7 bases and 7 bases, there was a span of 13 bases. This CDR3 contains 13 residues. Here the CDR3 reads CASTPGFHGELFF. CDR3 sequence (DNA): TGTGCCAGCACCCCAGGTTTTCACGGGGAGCTGTTTTTT.

This clonotype has ten or more counts. The chain couples TRBV5-6 to TRBJ2-3, with 7 positions matching TRBD1. CDR1 SGHDT and CDR2 YYEEEE come from the germline V gene. The CDR3 loop spans 14 amino acids. After removal of 4 bases from V and 2 bases from J, the junction contained 4 bases not matched to a gene. CDR3 sequence reads: CASSLGQNTDTQYF. For the CDR3, the DNA is TGTGCCAGCAGCCTGGGACAGAACACAGATACGCAGTATTTT.

This clonotype occurred many times. The V call is TRBV4-1, the J call TRBJ2-1, with D unclear. Germline V CDR1 and CDR2: MGHRA, YSYEKL. This CDR3 region has 14 residues. V gave up 7 bases and J gave up 6 bases, with 16 bases separating them. This CDR3 is CASTPALSVNEQFF. CDR3 sequence (DNA): TGCGCCAGCACCCCTGCCCTCAGCGTCAATGAGCAGTTCTTC.

This clonotype was seen ten or more times. The rearrangement joins TRBV20-1 to TRBJ2-1; D is unresolved. CDR3 length equals 11 residues. The V gene's germline CDR1 is DFQATT and CDR2 SNEGSKA (reference sequence). Trimming shortened V by 3 bases and J by 6 bases, and 6 bases separated the two germline ends. CDR3 sequence: CSASDRNEQFF. Here the CDR3 DNA reads TGCAGTGCTAGCGACCGCAATGAGCAGTTCTTC.

In the case of this clonotype: Because the CDR3's place on the DNA is in doubt, the DNA is left out and the CDR3 is given as listed by TCRdb. This chain links TRBV7-5 with TRBJ2-7; the DNA was not compared with TRBD1, the D call given in the table. TRBV7-5 is described as a pseudogene. The CDR3 length is 19 residues, termini included. The CDR3 spells CISVPEACESGTGGDEQYF.

This clonotype was detected many times. This sequence joins TRBV6-1 and TRBJ1-4, with a possible D match to TRBD1 (5 bases). The CDR3 is 14 amino acids. Germline V gene data show CDR1 as MNHNS and CDR2 as SASEGT. V was pared by 6 bases and J by 7 bases, with 15 bases between. The CDR3 spells CASSLDGGFEKLFF. DNA for the CDR3: TGTGCCAGCAGCTTGGACGGGGGGTTTGAAAAACTGTTTTTT.

This clonotype appeared a few times. The V call is TRBV20-1, the J call TRBJ2-3, with 7 nucleotides matching TRBD1. Germline loops: CDR1 DFQATT, CDR2 SNEGSKA (reference sequence). Trimming cost V 2 bases and J 4 bases; bases outside gene matches: 12. CDR3 size: 16 residues. DNA for the CDR3: TGCAGTGCTAGATTTGGGGCAGGGGGTCCTGCAGATACGCAGTATTTT. This gives the protein CSARFGAGGPADTQYF.

The chain employs TRBV7-8 and TRBJ2-1, with TRBD2 as a possible D gene (5 bases). The CDR3 totals 14 residues. Germline CDR1 reads SGHVS; CDR2 reads FQNEAQ. Trimming took 8 bases from V and 6 from J, leaving 17 bases between them. CDR3 sequence reads: CASGQDTRGNEQFF. Written as DNA, the CDR3 is TGTGCCAGCGGCCAAGACACACGGGGCAATGAGCAGTTCTTC.

The chain joins TRBV7-8 to TRBJ2-1; 14 nucleotides align to TRBD2. The CDR3 sequence is 18 residues long. V lost 3 bases, J lost 2 bases, and 6 bases stayed unmatched. The germline gives CDR1 SGHVS, CDR2 FQNEAQ. The CDR3 here is CASSFGTSGRGPYNEQFF. The CDR3 nucleotides are TGTGCCAGCAGCTTCGGGACTAGCGGGAGAGGGCCCTACAATGAGCAGTTCTTC. The complete variable domain, with remaining parts taken from reference TRBV7-8 and TRBJ2-1, reads GAGVSQSPRYKVAKRGQDVALRCDPISGHVSLFWYQQALGQGPEFLTYFQNEAQLDKSGLPSDRFFAERPEGSVSTLKIQRTQQEDSAVYLCASSFGTSGRGPYNEQFFGPGTRLTVL.